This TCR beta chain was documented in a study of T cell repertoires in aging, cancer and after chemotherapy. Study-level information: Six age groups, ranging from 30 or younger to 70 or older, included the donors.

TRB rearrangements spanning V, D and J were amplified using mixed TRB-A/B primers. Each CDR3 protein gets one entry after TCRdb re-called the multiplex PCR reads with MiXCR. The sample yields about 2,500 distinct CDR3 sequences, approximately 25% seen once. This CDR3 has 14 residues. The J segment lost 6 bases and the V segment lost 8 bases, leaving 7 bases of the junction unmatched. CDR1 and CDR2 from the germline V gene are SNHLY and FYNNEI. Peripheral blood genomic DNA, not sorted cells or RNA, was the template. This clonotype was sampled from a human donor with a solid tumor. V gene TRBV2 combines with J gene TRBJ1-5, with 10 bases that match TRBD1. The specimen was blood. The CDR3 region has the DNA TGTGCCAGCCGAGGGACAGGGGATGTTCAGCCCCAGCATTTT. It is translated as CASRGTGDVQPQHF.